The present T cell receptor beta chain was sequenced within a study of blood T cell repertoires in COVID-19. Cohorts were assigned according to the clinical history that participants reported. Cohort 3 donors were reported recovered after two negative PCRs, clearance, or symptom resolution. Methods used by the authors: From reference gene primer amplification, estimates of nucleated cell counts were derived. Only in-frame clones appear in the TCRdb table, and some are missing; sequencing was by immunoSEQ multiplex PCR. The D gene and trimming were derived from the DNA, and the V and J assignments and clone size from that table. The sample contains some 310,000 clones, roughly 89% of which appear only once. The CDR3 consists of 18 residues. V dropped 1 base and J dropped 3 bases, with 22 bases sitting between them. Germline loops: CDR1 SGHVS, CDR2 FQNEAQ.

This clonotype originated in a woman aged 25-40 years who had recovered from COVID-19. This sequence joins TRBV7-8 and TRBJ2-7; D perhaps matches TRBD1 (5 bases). The sample consisted of PBMCs or T cells enriched from blood (not recorded which). The CDR3 is CASSLGPYPADSYYEQYF. CDR3 DNA: TGTGCCAGCAGCTTAGGCCCCTACCCCGCCGACAGTTACTACGAGCAGTACTTC.